These 7 T cell receptor beta chains originate from one sample sequenced in a study of regulatory T cells in long-lasting Graves disease. Assembly of TCR beta libraries relied on iRepertoire HTBI primers together with Arm-PCR of CDR3 regions. TCRdb re-analysed the multiplex PCR reads in MiXCR, keeping a single row per CDR3 protein. The table includes 350,000 to 450,000 distinct CDR3 sequences, about a fifth detected once. Time point noted: persistent/refractory GD, antithyroid drugs over 5 years with positive TRAb. PBMCs were the source of the RNA used for TCR sequencing. The specimen was peripheral blood mononuclear cells (PBMCs), collected when the disease was refractory, from a patient treated with antithyroid drugs. These receptors came from a female donor with Graves disease.

This clonotype has ten or more counts. The chain links TRBV30 to TRBJ1-1; unclear D gene. Deletions cut 0 bases from V and 6 bases from J, with 8 bases between. This CDR3 contains 12 residues. Germline CDR1 reads GTSNPN; CDR2 reads SVGIG (reference sequence). The CDR3 loop reads CAWSVGGPEAFF. The CDR3 DNA follows: TGTGCCTGGAGTGTCGGTGGGCCTGAAGCTTTCTTT.

The chain uses TRBV28 and TRBJ1-3, with TRBD1 matching over 8 bases. Germline CDR1 MDHEN, CDR2 SYDVKM. This CDR3 comprises 14 residues. V was pared by 4 bases and J by 2 bases, with 1 base of the junction left unmatched. The CDR3 region has the DNA TGTGCCAGCAGTTCGACAGGGGCTGGAAACACCATATATTTT. It is translated as CASSSTGAGNTIYF. Full variable domain (rest looked up from reference TRBV28 and TRBJ1-3): DVKVTQSSRYLVKRTGEKVFLECVQDMDHENMFWYRQDPGLGLRLIYFSYDVKMKEKGDIPEGYSVSREKKERFSLILESASTNQTSMYLCASSSTGAGNTIYFGEGSWLTVV.

This clonotype was counted many times. V and J are TRBV3-1 and TRBJ1-6; a weak D match, TRBD1 (6 bases). Deletions cut 5 bases from V and 12 bases from J, with 11 bases between. Germline V gene data show CDR1 as LGHDT and CDR2 as YNNKEL (reference sequence). CDR3 length: 12 residues. CDR3 coding DNA: TGTGCCAGCAGCGACCTACAGGGACCCCTCCACTTT. As protein: CASSDLQGPLHF.

This clonotype was picked up a small number of times. CDR3 in amino acids: CASSPVIGSNYGYTF. The CDR3, as DNA: TGTGCCAGCAGCCCCGTTATTGGTTCTAACTATGGCTACACCTTC. This chain uses TRBV9 with TRBJ1-2; the D is unclear. Trimming shortened V by 4 bases and J by 0 bases, and 13 bases separated the two germline ends. This CDR3 comprises 15 residues. Germline lookup yields CDR1 SGDLS and CDR2 YYNGEE.

This clonotype has ten or more counts. The CDR3 DNA reads TGTGCCAGCAGGGGGGTTGAGAACACTGAAGCTTTCTTT. Its translation: CASRGVENTEAFF. The chain combines TRBV27 with TRBJ1-1, with D possibly being TRBD1 (5 bases). V lost 6 bases and J 1 base, leaving 9 bases between the germline ends. The CDR3 contains 13 residues. Germline V gene lookup returns CDR1 MNHEY and CDR2 SMNVEV (reference sequence).

The V call is TRBV29-1, the J call TRBJ2-5; D not resolved. Germline V gene lookup returns CDR1 SQVTM and CDR2 ANQGSEA. This CDR3 region has 11 residues. Trimming left V 0 bases short and J 10 bases short, with 9 bases between. CDR3 DNA sequence: TGCAGCGTTGAAGAGAGGTGGGACCAGTACTTC. It yields the protein CSVEERWDQYF.

This clonotype was observed many times. Here the CDR3 DNA reads TGTGCCAGCAGGGGGTTTGGCAATCAGCCCCAGCATTTT. Translating it yields CASRGFGNQPQHF. The chain couples TRBV12-3 or TRBV12-4 to TRBJ1-5; D is uncertain. This CDR3 is 13 amino acids long. V lost 6 bases and J lost 2, with 8 bases in between.